The entry below describes one T cell receptor beta chain. It has no known antigen specificity. No clone much larger than this one lies a single base away; base qualities are absent. The receptor library was made with the immunoSEQ multiplex PCR assay. The multiplex PCR relied on a mix of 60 forward primers for TCR Vbeta segments and 13 reverse primers for TCR Jbeta segments. Amplification of the CDR3 region of rearranged TCR beta genes was performed with a multiplex PCR assay on genomic DNA. The Illumina HiSeq System was used to sequence the amplified TCR beta libraries as 87-base-pair reads. In the paper's pipeline: A later analysis counted about 80 million unique TCR beta chains across the 700 or so repertoires, and roughly 10 million of these chains were shared by at least two donors. A nearest-neighbor algorithm error-corrected the raw reads and collapsed the reads into unique sequences, merging closely related sequences to remove PCR and sequencing errors. Alignment of CDR3 sequences to IMGT reference sequences was used to assign V, D and J gene segments. For a sequence to be retained, a match of at least six nucleotides to both a V gene segment and a J gene segment was required. A rearrangement counted as productive if the CDR3 had no stop codons and remained in frame with V and J, and every other rearrangement counted as non-productive. Following IMGT convention, CDR3 was defined as the stretch from the second conserved V-encoded cysteine up to the conserved J-encoded phenylalanine. The earlier analysis of fewer than 700 of the donors excluded sequences that lacked an unambiguous match to a single V gene segment. In an earlier analysis of 450 to 750 of the donors, a V segment was called functional when productive rearrangements were above 56.7%, and segregating when the standard deviation between donors exceeded 5%. A statistical classification framework was built for diagnosing cytomegalovirus status from the catalog of TCR beta chain sequences. V and J gene assignment, in a later analysis, came from comparing TCR nucleotide sequences with IMGT/GENE-DB human TR gene sequences. Using the TCRdist pipeline, a later analysis assigned CDR3 sequences along with most-parsimonious VDJ recombination scenarios. In a later analysis, each TCR beta chain was defined by its CDR3 amino acid sequence together with its V-gene family, and reads lacking a unique V-gene family were excluded. In a later analysis, 500 to 700 highly shared, low-generation-probability nucleotide sequences were removed to address suspected cross-contamination and a sequencing artifact. In a later analysis, a clonal expansion index was calculated for each public chain from normalized within-repertoire ranks of inferred template counts. In a later analysis, generation probabilities were computed with a VDJ recombination model fitted to out-of-frame rearrangements, and the resulting probabilities were checked against IGoR. Hypergeometric tests were used in a later analysis to score TCR-TCR, TCR-HLA and TCR-CMV co-occurrence, with a repertoire-size bias correction applied to the TCR pairs. False discovery rates were estimated in a later analysis by permuting HLA or CMV assignments 20 times. In a later analysis, co-occurring TCRs were grouped with DBSCAN, and TCRdist sequence similarity was added when clustering was performed within HLA-allele-positive subsets. For co-occurrence clustering, repertoires with fewer than 30,000 or more than 120,000 public chains were excluded, along with about five repertoires with anomalous nucleotide sharing. TCRdb carries this immuneACCESS record with in-frame sequences only. Its versions omit some clonotypes, under half of them owing to an unresolved V gene in the studies checked, with the rest unexplained. Clonal size and the V and J genes are those of that table, whereas D and trimming came from the DNA. The sample records some 190,000 clones, roughly 82% of which are singletons. The top ten constitute approximately 1.4% of the sample.

According to the germline V gene, CDR1 reads SGHTA and CDR2 reads FQGNSA. Its CDR3 holds 12 amino acids, cysteine through phenylalanine. Left in the record is the CDR3 DNA by itself, 36 bases read in frame from the first base. V is pared back by 2 bases and J by 7 bases, with 8 bases lying between the germline termini. This sample stems from a study of cytomegalovirus exposure and HLA in healthy donors (dated by TCRdb to the late 2010s). Looking at the study overall: An earlier analysis of approximately 640 of the donors reported 276 Gb of sequence data and around 110 million unique TCR beta sequences from some 180 million T cells. An early release covering just under 650 HLA-typed donors comprised about 310 gigabases of sequencing data and about 90 million unique TCR sequences. The genetic ancestry cluster associated with self-reported Caucasian donors included 81% of the roughly 360 genotyped donors. The study was designed to test whether signatures of past pathogen exposure could be identified by cataloging public T cell receptors. The study profiled the T cell repertoires of about 720 subjects by immunosequencing and related them to cytomegalovirus serostatus. Besides the first cohort of approximately 710 subjects, a separate validation cohort made up of roughly 130 different subjects was used. High-throughput TCR immunosequencing, statistical association of individual TCRs with disease status, and machine learning were combined to predict cytomegalovirus infection status. To study patterns of TCR occurrence, a later analysis re-analyzed previously published TCR beta repertoires from just over 650 donors and added high-resolution HLA genotyping. Rather than drawing on any new phenotypic data, the later analysis identified candidate immune exposures from TCR beta sequences and the way those sequences occurred across donors. An earlier analysis of 500 to 650 of the donors applied high-throughput TCR beta sequencing to assess whether each TCR beta V gene segment acted as functional or pseudogenic. Donor age, sex, ethnicity and CMV serostatus were compiled together with the repertoire data. Genome-wide SNP genotypes for about three fifths of the roughly 670 donors were used in a later genetic analysis, which treated that subset as a discovery cohort. Every discovery cohort repertoire had been produced on one sequencing platform. Class I and class II HLA loci were covered by the typing at four-digit resolution. The number of donors typed differed by locus, with 629-630 for A, B, C, DRB1 and DQB1, about 500 for DQA1, nearly 610 for DPA1, and under 490 for DPB1. Roughly 5 DR-DQ haplotypes were handled as single units for association and clustering, since linkage in the cohort was strong. Among some 410 genotyped donors of the cohort, an average of around 240,000 unique TCR beta nucleotide sequences was sequenced per donor, of which about 18% were non-productive.

The cohort comprised 666 healthy bone marrow donors. At the time of sampling, every cohort member was nominally healthy, though immune exposures that went unrecorded were likely present. The donor was CMV seronegative and was included in the group of around 320 seronegative cohort members. Each donor provided a peripheral blood sample, and peripheral blood mononuclear cells were used for TCR beta sequencing. The Qiagen DNeasy Blood Extraction Kit was used to extract genomic DNA from the blood cell samples. The paper's findings and limits, for the study overall: In a later genetic analysis, a missense DCLRE1C variant was associated with V-gene and J-gene trimming of TCR beta chains, and the association was replicated in an independent cohort. Several of the top co-occurrence clusters appeared to be linked to parvovirus B19, influenza, CMV and Epstein-Barr virus, according to a later analysis. In vitro tests confirmed that a few of the cytomegalovirus-associated TCR beta chains recognize cytomegalovirus antigens. In a later genetic analysis, fewer N-insertions in productive TCRs were reported among donors in an Asian-associated ancestry cluster than the roughly 670-donor mean. CMV serostatus was the only immune exposure information available for the cohort. A cluster of highly shared sequence variants was judged likely to be a technical artifact of the sequencing pipeline. In a later analysis, HLA-associated TCR beta chains showed more clonal expansion and lower generation probabilities than non-associated chains that were equally common. In this cohort, only TCR beta chains were sequenced, and detectable features were limited by the absence of alpha or paired-chain data. Sequencing depth was assumed to be roughly uniform across donors in the presence/absence analyses, though that assumption may not hold. When HLA alleles, especially DR and DQ, strongly co-occurred, TCR associations were difficult to assign to individual alleles. Cytomegalovirus status was reported to be diagnosed by the classifier with high specificity and sensitivity in both the original and validation cohorts. The study listed 150 to 200 TCR beta chains as associated with cytomegalovirus. Specific HLA alleles were associated with more than 15,000 TCR beta sequences at a false discovery rate of 0.05 in a later analysis. Correlated functional status among segregating V segments might be attributable to linkage disequilibrium, but an unknown experimental factor could not be ruled out. Because HLA typing was unavailable for some donors at each locus, only the typed subset was used in association tests. Most CMV-associated TCR beta chains appeared to be HLA-restricted in a later analysis, and the HLA associations seemed to be driven largely by CMV exposure. A later analysis found that TCR association rates varied across HLA loci, with DRB1 alleles showing the most associated TCRs and HLA-C alleles the fewest. The authors suggested that the approach could potentially be extended to other disease states and immunological phenotypes. Because counts were too low, roughly 16 rarely observed V segments, including chromosome 9 orphons, were excluded from the earlier analysis of around 590 of the donors. An earlier analysis of roughly 570 of the donors showed that most TCR beta V segments appeared in productive rearrangements either about 87% or about 30% of the time, which broadly matched IMGT annotations. Some IMGT-functional V segments, including TRBV6-2 and TRBV6-3, could not be told apart with the 87-base-pair reads, so those segments were excluded. Most TCR sequences were seen in very few donors, while some public TCRs were found in many individuals. A further reported finding was that TCR beta sequences accurately predicted the HLA-A and HLA-B alleles for most subjects in the first cohort.

The rearrangement combines TRBV7-2 with TRBJ1-2; the D gene identity is not certain. This clonotype originated in a man aged 40-49 years in good health and CMV-seronegative. The sample was PBMCs. The DNA is TGTGCCAGCAGCTTACCAGGTCGTGGCTACACCTTC. It codes for CASSLPGRGYTF.